The following is a T cell receptor beta chain sequence with its context. The antigen is unknown. This sample was taken from a study of T cell responses to AZD1222 COVID-19 vaccine. About the study: The study pooled second doses at about 4 or about 12 weeks.

Study-level results: Females made up more of the donors, who were largely white British, and clonal diversity may have come out too low. Repertoire samples came only from after the peak T cell response. Vaccination with two AZD1222 doses was followed by a rise in Spike-specific TCR breadth and depth.

Sequenced by immunoSEQ multiplex PCR; TCRdb stores in-frame clones only, minus some. Here the sample spans 150,000 to 200,000 clones, 85% to 90% being singletons. Trimming stripped 7 bases from V and 3 bases from J, with 18 bases between. The CDR3 has 15 amino acids. Germline V gene data show CDR1 as SNHLY and CDR2 as FYNNEI. Material: peripheral blood, obtained on day 0 of AZD1222 vaccination. This receptor was identified in an adult in good health. This chain connects TRBV2 to TRBJ1-1; D gene ambiguous. The CDR3 region is CASNPLGSSYTEAFF. Written as DNA, the CDR3 is TGTGCCAGCAACCCCCTAGGCAGTTCTTACACTGAAGCTTTCTTT. Complete variable domain (other parts from reference TRBV2 and TRBJ1-1): EPEVTQTPSHQVTQMGQEVILRCVPISNHLYFYWYRQILGQKVEFLVSFYNNEISEKSEIFDDQFSVERPDGSNFTLKIRSTKLEDSAMYFCASNPLGSSYTEAFFGQGTRLTVV.